This TCR beta chain was retrieved from a study of T-cell reconstitution after alpha-beta-depleted transplantation in children (dated by TCRdb to between 2015 and 2016). For context, the study as a whole: Using TCR repertoire profiling, the study followed T-cell immune reconstitution in a quantitative way in children after TCRalphabeta/CD19-depleted allogeneic hematopoietic cell transplantation.

Libraries were built with PCR. The listed sequencing device is Illumina HiSeq 2500. TCR library preparation used molecular barcoding, with unique molecular identifiers applied to normalize quantification of the TCRbeta repertoire. The public reads were run again by TCRdb, first through fastp at Q25 and then through MiXCR, and only productive beta chains were kept. Duplicate CDR3 protein sequences are folded into a single record with the most common DNA and genes. This sample holds about 200,000 distinct CDR3 sequences; approximately 7% were observed only once. Of the sample, less than 7% falls within the top ten clones. On this clonotype: Its antigen is still unknown. There are no base qualities to consult, and no much larger clone falls within one base.

On the study overall, not on this receptor specifically: In some patients, high TCRbeta diversity at day 60 was attributed to recipient T cells and intrathymic progenitors that had survived conditioning. About two months after transplant, the apparently early recovery of alphabetaT-cell counts reportedly depended on just several hundred clones that had expanded rapidly and came from non-depleted graft cells. The frequencies of hyperexpanded clones fell over the following months, and after one year, T-cell counts and TCRbeta diversity were mostly attributed to newly produced T cells.

From the germline V gene, CDR1 is SGHVS and CDR2 is FQNEAQ. The junction shows trimming of 5 bases on V and 3 bases on J, plus 11 bases between the germline ends. From its cysteine to its phenylalanine, the CDR3 spans 14 amino acids. Only CDR3 DNA is held: 42 bases, read in frame from base 1. Read against the paper, the sample's treatment or condition label means: allogeneic hematopoietic cell transplantation with graft depleted of TCRalphabeta T cells and CD19 B cells. The children who served as transplant recipients had been given grafts of TCRalphabeta/CD19-depleted allogeneic hematopoietic cells.

The TCR was taken from a boy under 10 years old with acute lymphoblastic leukemia, due to receive a stem cell transplant. The chain joins TRBV7-8 to TRBJ2-1, with a weak D call of TRBD2 (6 bases match). The sample here was PBMCs, taken before TCRalphabeta/CD19-depleted stem cell transplant. The DNA is TGTGCCAGCAGCCCCCGGGACTTCTACAATGAGCAGTTCTTC. Translated, this is CASSPRDFYNEQFF.